This T cell receptor beta chain stems from a study of shared clonotypes between healthy human individuals. Germline CDR1 is SEHNR and CDR2 is FQNEAQ (reference sequence). This CDR3 has 13 amino acids. V was shortened by 0 bases and J by 3 bases, with 6 bases between the two germline ends. The study's findings and limits: Naive CD4 clonotype sharing across several donors was approximately 5%.

This clone was detected once. Its cognate antigen is unknown. CD45RO-negative cells were positively selected for CCR7, leaving out terminally differentiated effector memory CD45RA+ cells. Donors comprised only Caucasian adults living in Nashville, Tennessee. At a deep level, the assay was run. Sequenced by immunoSEQ multiplex PCR; TCRdb stores in-frame clones only, minus some. The repertoire holds about 2 million clones, with roughly 95% as singletons. What was sequenced was naive CD8+ T cells sorted from blood. J is TRBJ2-7 and V is TRBV7-9, with D unclear. The TCR sequence derives from a young man in good health. In nucleotides, the CDR3 is TGTGCCAGCAGCTTAGCGGACGGCTACGAGCAGTACTTC. Translating gives CASSLADGYEQYF.